One sample yielded the 29 T cell receptor beta chains listed below, sequenced in a study of cytomegalovirus exposure and HLA in healthy donors. Amplification used 60 Vbeta primers and 13 Jbeta primers. TCRdb keeps only in-frame clones here, not all; method: immunoSEQ multiplex PCR. The data contain roughly 200,000 clones, roughly 90% of them singletons. Sequenced material: PBMCs. These receptors were collected from a woman aged 25-40 years in good health and CMV-seronegative.

The chain couples TRBV28 to TRBJ1-2; D might be TRBD1 (6 bases). Trimming removed 7 bases from V and 5 bases from J, with 23 bases in between. Germline V gene lookup returns CDR1 MDHEN and CDR2 SYDVKM. The CDR3 spans 16 residues. CDR3 loop: CASNPLAGGATYGYTF. In nucleotides, the CDR3 is TGTGCCAGCAACCCTCTGGCGGGGGGCGCAACTTATGGCTACACCTTC.

V is TRBV7-9 and J is TRBJ2-7, with a tentative D call TRBD1 (6 bases). This CDR3 comprises 15 residues. Germline V lookup: CDR1 SEHNR, CDR2 FQNEAQ (reference sequence). Deletions cut 3 bases from V and 0 bases from J, with 12 bases between. The CDR3 DNA reads as TGTGCCAGCAGCTTGACAGGTTATAGCTCCTACGAGCAGTACTTC. It codes for CASSLTGYSSYEQYF.

The chain has TRBV15 and TRBJ2-5, with D possibly being TRBD2 (6 bases). CDR1 and CDR2 from the germline V gene are LNHNV and YYDKDF (reference sequence). The CDR3 length is 15 residues. The V gene lost 3 bases and the J gene lost 5 bases, with 16 bases spanning the gap. In DNA, the CDR3 is TGTGCCACCAGCAGGTCAGGGAGGTGGATGGAGACCCAGTACTTC. Encoded protein: CATSRSGRWMETQYF.

In its sample, this clone was seen a few times. The chain links TRBV2 to TRBJ2-7, with D unclear. The CDR3 length is 12 residues. Germline values: CDR1 SNHLY, CDR2 FYNNEI. V lost 4 bases, J lost 6 bases, and 10 bases lay in between. The CDR3 here is CASSGYGGEQYF. As DNA, the CDR3 is TGTGCCAGCAGTGGTTACGGCGGCGAGCAGTACTTC.

This clone occurred once. Here the CDR3 reads CATSRDLPGTSGSGEQFF. CDR3 sequence (DNA): TGTGCCACCAGCAGAGATCTTCCGGGGACTAGCGGGAGCGGTGAGCAGTTCTTC. J is TRBJ2-1 and V is TRBV15, with TRBD2 matching over 14 bases. The ends lost 0 bases at V and 9 bases at J; junction bases unmatched: 10. Germline lookup yields CDR1 LNHNV and CDR2 YYDKDF (reference sequence). The length of the CDR3 is 18 residues.

This clone has only one observation. The chain couples TRBV19 to TRBJ2-2; D unresolved. The CDR3 extends over 16 amino acids. Trimming removed 3 bases at V and 0 bases at J, with 11 bases between. Germline CDR1 and CDR2: LNHDA and SQIVND (reference sequence). In nucleotides, the CDR3 is TGTGCCAGTAGTATTATTCCGGGTTCGAACACCGGGGAGCTGTTTTTT. Residues: CASSIIPGSNTGELFF. The entire variable domain, with the rest obtained from reference TRBV19 and TRBJ2-2, is as follows: DGGITQSPKYLFRKEGQNVTLSCEQNLNHDAMYWYRQDPGQGLRLIYYSQIVNDFQKGDIAEGYSVSREKKESFPLTVTSAQKNPTAFYLCASSIIPGSNTGELFFGEGSRLTVL.

The CDR3 region has the DNA TGTGCCAGCAGCTACCGGGACGGCGGGGGGTTCTTC. Translating it yields CASSYRDGGGFF. The chain uses TRBV7-2 and TRBJ2-1, with 7 positions matching TRBD2. J gave up 15 bases and V 4 bases, and 9 bases lay outside the gene matches. The CDR3 spans 12 residues. Germline CDR1 is SGHTA and CDR2 is FQGNSA.

This sequence joins TRBV11-2 and TRBJ2-2; the match to TRBD2 covers 10 bases. The CDR3 is 19 residues long. After removal of 1 base from V and 3 bases from J, the junction contained 11 bases not matched to a gene. Germline V gives CDR1 SGHAT, CDR2 FQNNGV. The CDR3 loop reads CASSLGGQRGGPDTGELFF. CDR3 coding DNA: TGTGCCAGCAGCTTAGGTGGTCAGCGGGGGGGCCCGGACACCGGGGAGCTGTTTTTT. Full variable domain (rest looked up from reference TRBV11-2 and TRBJ2-2): EAGVAQSPRYKIIEKRQSVAFWCNPISGHATLYWYQQILGQGPKLLIQFQNNGVVDDSQLPKDRFSAERLKGVDSTLKIQPAKLEDSAVYLCASSLGGQRGGPDTGELFFGEGSRLTVL.

Here the CDR3 reads CASSSTSPDTQYF. CDR3 coding DNA: TGCGCCAGCAGTTCTACTAGCCCAGATACGCAGTATTTT. This rearrangement joins TRBV10-1 to TRBJ2-3, with D perhaps matching TRBD2 (6 bases). Germline lookup yields CDR1 WNHNN and CDR2 SYGVQD (reference sequence). The CDR3 loop spans 13 amino acids. The ends were cut back, 5 bases at V and 4 bases at J, with 10 bases in the middle.

This rearrangement joins TRBV7-2 to TRBJ2-3; tentatively, D is TRBD2 (5 bases). Trimming left V 1 base short and J 5 bases short, with 13 bases between. The CDR3 length is 15 residues. Germline CDR1 reads SGHTA; CDR2 reads FQGNSA. The CDR3 DNA reads TGTGCCAGCAGCTTAGTGGCTAGCCGGGGAGATACGCAGTATTTT. As protein: CASSLVASRGDTQYF.

This chain uses TRBV5-6 with TRBJ2-2; D gene uncertain. CDR1 is SGHDT, CDR2 YYEEEE, per germline. V lost 0 bases to trimming and J lost 7 bases, with 4 bases between them. This CDR3 region has 12 residues. The CDR3 reads CASSLVIGELFF. Written as DNA, the CDR3 is TGTGCCAGCAGCTTGGTTATCGGGGAGCTGTTTTTT.

The CDR3 nucleotides are TGTGCCAGCAGCAGGAGTGGAGGGGGGGTATACAATGAGCAGTTCTTC. Protein: CASSRSGGGVYNEQFF. The chain carries TRBV7-9 and TRBJ2-1; D perhaps matches TRBD2 (7 bases). The CDR3 has 16 residues. Trimming shortened V by 5 bases and J by 4 bases, and 18 bases separated the two germline ends. Germline CDR1 reads SEHNR; CDR2 reads FQNEAQ (reference sequence).

The chain is built from TRBV28 and TRBJ1-1; TRBD1 might be the D (5 bases). The germline V gene has CDR1 MDHEN and CDR2 SYDVKM. CDR3 size: 15 residues. Trimming cost V 7 bases and J 0 bases, with 15 bases left between them. CDR3 region: CASTPFWGLNTEAFF. CDR3 in DNA: TGTGCCAGCACCCCTTTTTGGGGCTTGAACACTGAAGCTTTCTTT.

The rearrangement uses TRBV19 and TRBJ2-5; TRBD2 agrees at 11 bases. The CDR3 contains 15 residues. The V gene's germline CDR1 is LNHDA and CDR2 SQIVND (reference sequence). Trimming took 3 bases from V and 4 from J; bases not matched to a gene: 4. This chain's CDR3 is CASSIAGTSGETQYF. For the CDR3, the DNA is TGTGCCAGTAGTATCGCCGGGACTAGCGGAGAGACCCAGTACTTC. Filled out from reference TRBV19 and TRBJ2-5, the complete variable domain reads DGGITQSPKYLFRKEGQNVTLSCEQNLNHDAMYWYRQDPGQGLRLIYYSQIVNDFQKGDIAEGYSVSREKKESFPLTVTSAQKNPTAFYLCASSIAGTSGETQYFGPGTRLLVL.

The chain joins TRBV6-1 to TRBJ2-1; TRBD1 agrees at 10 bases. V was pared by 6 bases and J by 2 bases, with 4 bases of the junction left unmatched. Germline V gene lookup returns CDR1 MNHNS and CDR2 SASEGT. CDR3 size: 15 residues. In nucleotides, the CDR3 is TGTGCCAGCAGCGAGACAGGGGGCGCCTACAATGAGCAGTTCTTC. Its protein is CASSETGGAYNEQFF.

This chain uses TRBV11-2 with TRBJ2-1; tentatively, D is TRBD1 (5 bases). CDR3 length: 14 residues. The V end was cut by 0 bases, the J end by 6 bases, with 9 bases between. Germline-derived CDR1 and CDR2 are SGHAT and FQNNGV. CDR3 coding DNA: TGTGCCAGCAGCTTAGATGGGGCAGTCAATGAGCAGTTCTTC. This encodes CASSLDGAVNEQFF.

This clone appeared once. The rearrangement uses TRBV19 and TRBJ2-1; D possibly corresponds to TRBD1 (6 bases). The CDR3 covers 14 residues. Germline CDR1 and CDR2: LNHDA and SQIVND (reference sequence). V was clipped by 6 bases and J by 7 bases, with 16 bases between them. CDR3: CASRADNRENEQFF. The CDR3 DNA is TGTGCCAGTAGGGCCGATAACAGGGAAAATGAGCAGTTCTTC.

The chain carries TRBV11-2 and TRBJ2-2; 9 bases match TRBD2. V dropped 5 bases and J dropped 2; count of bases not matched to a gene: 3. The V gene's germline CDR1 is SGHAT and CDR2 FQNNGV. CDR3 size: 15 residues. The CDR3, as DNA: TGTGCCAGCAGCGCGGGGGGGCTAAACACCGGGGAGCTGTTTTTT. Translating it yields CASSAGGLNTGELFF. The variable domain in full, with the rest retrieved from reference TRBV11-2 and TRBJ2-2, is EAGVAQSPRYKIIEKRQSVAFWCNPISGHATLYWYQQILGQGPKLLIQFQNNGVVDDSQLPKDRFSAERLKGVDSTLKIQPAKLEDSAVYLCASSAGGLNTGELFFGEGSRLTVL.

The rearrangement uses TRBV27 and TRBJ2-7, with TRBD1 as a possible D gene (5 bases). Germline-derived CDR1 and CDR2 are MNHEY and SMNVEV (reference sequence). The CDR3 has 14 amino acids. The V end was cut by 2 bases, the J end by 4 bases, with 12 bases between. CDR3 nucleotides: TGTGCCAGCAGTTTAGGGGCACTCTCGTACGAGCAGTACTTC. Its translation: CASSLGALSYEQYF.

CDR3: CASIPRLGGANTGELFF. Written as DNA, the CDR3 is TGTGCCAGTATCCCTAGGCTGGGGGGGGCGAACACCGGGGAGCTGTTTTTT. This rearrangement joins TRBV19 to TRBJ2-2; 7 bases map to TRBD2. This CDR3 region has 17 residues. V trimming: 7 bases; J trimming: 0 bases; junction bases outside the gene matches: 11. The germline V gene has CDR1 LNHDA and CDR2 SQIVND (reference sequence). Variable domain in full (rest from reference TRBV19 and TRBJ2-2): DGGITQSPKYLFRKEGQNVTLSCEQNLNHDAMYWYRQDPGQGLRLIYYSQIVNDFQKGDIAEGYSVSREKKESFPLTVTSAQKNPTAFYLCASIPRLGGANTGELFFGEGSRLTVL.

V gene TRBV28 combines with J gene TRBJ1-4; 8 bases align to TRBD1. The V gene's germline CDR1 is MDHEN and CDR2 SYDVKM. The CDR3 is made up of 14 amino acids. The junction had 4 bases not matched to a gene; V was cut back by 5 bases and J by 5 bases. CDR3 sequence: CASSAGTGNEKLFF. CDR3 sequence (DNA): TGTGCCAGCAGTGCCGGGACAGGAAATGAAAAACTGTTTTTT.

The CDR3 region has the DNA TGCAGCGCTTGGACTTCCTACGAGCAGTACTTC. Its protein is CSAWTSYEQYF. The chain joins TRBV29-1 to TRBJ2-7; the D gene is possibly TRBD2 (5 bases). V gave up 7 bases and J gave up 1 base, with 8 bases separating them. CDR1 is SQVTM and CDR2 is ANQGSEA in the germline V gene. There are 11 residues in the CDR3.

The gene calls are TRBV19 and TRBJ1-1, with TRBD1 matching over 7 bases. The CDR3 length is 12 residues. V shed 6 bases and J 4 bases; nucleotides not matched to a gene: 2. Germline values: CDR1 LNHDA, CDR2 SQIVND (reference sequence). The CDR3 coding sequence is TGTGCCAGTAGGCCAGGGGGCACTGAAGCTTTCTTT. Translated, it gives CASRPGGTEAFF.

This chain uses TRBV4-1 with TRBJ2-1; 16 nucleotides align to TRBD2. CDR3 length equals 19 residues. The V and J ends lost 5 bases and 2 bases, in that order; junction bases with no gene match: 9. From germline, CDR1 is MGHRA and CDR2 YSYEKL. The CDR3 DNA reads as TGCGCCAGCAGCAAGGGACTAGCGGGGGGGCCCTGGACCTACAATGAGCAGTTCTTC. This gives the protein CASSKGLAGGPWTYNEQFF.

There are a few counts of this clone. The rearrangement links TRBV7-8 to TRBJ1-4; 9 bases fit TRBD1. The V gene's germline CDR1 is SGHVS and CDR2 FQNEAQ. The ends lost 4 bases at V and 6 bases at J; junction bases unmatched: 6. CDR3 length: 15 residues. The CDR3 reads CASSSLTGGYEKLFF. The CDR3 region has the DNA TGTGCCAGCAGCTCCTTGACAGGGGGGTATGAAAAACTGTTTTTT.

This CDR3 reads CASARRTGSTDTQYF. The CDR3, as DNA: TGCGCCAGCGCGCGTAGGACAGGGAGCACAGATACGCAGTATTTT. The chain uses TRBV5-1 and TRBJ2-3; 8 positions match TRBD1. The germline CDR1 and CDR2 sequences are SGHRS and YFSETQ. The V segment lost 7 bases and the J segment 0 bases; nucleotides outside the gene matches: 7. The CDR3 spans 15 residues.

This clone was detected once. The gene calls are TRBV30 and TRBJ2-7, with 7 nucleotides matching TRBD2. Germline CDR1 and CDR2: GTSNPN and SVGIG (reference sequence). V shed 2 bases and J 3 bases; nucleotides not matched to a gene: 1. The CDR3 consists of 12 residues. Written as DNA, the CDR3 is TGTGCCTGGAGTCGGGGGGACTACGAGCAGTACTTC. Translated, it gives CAWSRGDYEQYF.

The sample holds one count of this clone. In the same sample, other DNA sequences code for this CDR3. The chain is built from TRBV27 and TRBJ1-5, with D maybe TRBD1 (5 bases). The V gene's germline CDR1 is MNHEY and CDR2 SMNVEV (reference sequence). The CDR3 length is 14 residues. Trimming removed 2 bases from V and 1 base from J, with 6 bases in between. CDR3 nucleotide sequence: TGTGCCAGCAGTTTACAGGGAAGCAATCAGCCCCAGCATTTT. This codes for CASSLQGSNQPQHF.

The rearrangement links TRBV4-1 to TRBJ2-7; 9 positions agree with TRBD1. Germline V gives CDR1 MGHRA, CDR2 YSYEKL. The CDR3 extends over 15 amino acids. V lost 4 bases and J lost 2; bases outside the gene matches: 6. The CDR3 DNA is TGCGCCAGCAGCCTCTTACAGGGGGCCCCCTACGAGCAGTACTTC. Its protein is CASSLLQGAPYEQYF.